These T cell receptor beta chains were read from a single sample in a study of T cells in Graves' hyperthyroidism and ophthalmopathy. TCRdb recomputed calls from the multiplex PCR reads with MiXCR, one row per CDR3 protein. Seen here are 700,000 or so distinct CDR3 sequences, roughly 14% observed once, and the top ten hold 12%. Sequencing was performed on blood. The receptor set was obtained from a woman aged 45-60 years with Graves' ophthalmopathy. CDR3s include the opening cysteine and the closing phenylalanine or tryptophan. D genes are given only for firm matches. Size tells how often a clone was seen (once, few, many) or the class of an expanded clone, and some rows leave it out.

v_gene	abundance	j_gene	d_gene	CDR3nt	CDR3aa
TRBV20-1	many	TRBJ1-2	-	TGCAGTGCTAGCGCGGCACTGGACTATGGCTACACCTTC	CSASAALDYGYTF
TRBV2	many	TRBJ2-5	-	TGTGCCAGCAGTGAAGGAAGGGCGGAGACCCAGTACTTC	CASSEGRAETQYF
TRBV7-2	many	TRBJ2-7	TRBD1	TGTGCCAGCAGCTTAGGAGGGACAGGGGACGAGCAGTACTTC	CASSLGGTGDEQYF
TRBV10-3	few	TRBJ2-3	TRBD2	TGTGCCACACGGTTGCGGGAGGTTGGCACAGATACGCAGTATTTT	CATRLREVGTDTQYF
TRBV29-1	once	TRBJ1-3	-	TGCAGCGGGGGTGGGGTGGTTGCTGGAAACACCATATATTTT	CSGGGVVAGNTIYF
TRBV20-1	many	TRBJ2-1	TRBD2	TGCAGTGCTAGATTAGCGGGAGGACGATATGAGCAGTTCTTC	CSARLAGGRYEQFF
TRBV20-1	-	TRBJ1-6	-	TGCAGTGCCCGAGATACGGGGGCGCTTGGCTCACCCCTCCACTTT	CSARDTGALGSPLHF
TRBV18	many	TRBJ1-1	-	TGTGCCAGCTCACCACTAGAAAAAAGTCCAGCTTTCTTT	CASSPLEKSPAFF
TRBV6-1	many	TRBJ1-1	-	TGTGCCAGCAGTTCTAATACCCTATTGGGGGCTGTAGGAAACACTGAAGCTTTCTTT	CASSSNTLLGAVGNTEAFF
TRBV5-6	many	TRBJ2-7	-	TGTGCCAGCAGCTTAATCCGGGCCGCCGACTACGAGCAGTACTTC	CASSLIRAADYEQYF
TRBV7-2	many	TRBJ2-7	-	TGTGCCAGCAGCCCCCAGGCAAACTACGAGCAGTACTTC	CASSPQANYEQYF
TRBV11-3	many	TRBJ2-5	-	TGTGCCAGCAGCTCGTCGTTTGAGAGAGGAGAGACCCAGTACTTC	CASSSSFERGETQYF
TRBV5-4	few	TRBJ2-2	-	TGTGCCAGCACCGGGGTCAATCCCGGGGGTCCCACCGGGGAGCTGTTTTTT	CASTGVNPGGPTGELFF
TRBV30	once	TRBJ2-7	-	TGTGCCTGGAGCGCTGGGACCCCCTACGAGCAGTACTTC	CAWSAGTPYEQYF
TRBV6-1	few	TRBJ2-2	TRBD2	TGTGCCAGCTGTGGGACTAGCGGGAGTTGGAGCACCGGGGAGCTGTTTTTT	CASCGTSGSWSTGELFF
TRBV7-9	many	TRBJ2-5	TRBD1	TGTGCCAGCAGCAACCGGGACAGGGGCGAGTACCAAGAGACCCAGTACTTC	CASSNRDRGEYQETQYF
TRBV12-5	many	TRBJ1-5	-	TGTGCTAGTGGTTTGGTCCGGGAGGGTCAGCCCCAGCATTTT	CASGLVREGQPQHF
TRBV20-1	-	TRBJ2-7	TRBD2	TGCAGTGCTAGGGGGACTAGCGGGGCGGGCTACGAGCAGTACTTC	CSARGTSGAGYEQYF
TRBV19	-	TRBJ2-7	-	TGTGCCAGTAGTGTCGACCTAGGGGGTTCCTACGAGCAGTACTTC	CASSVDLGGSYEQYF
TRBV27	-	TRBJ1-5	TRBD1	TGTGCCAGCAGTCCCTCACCCTACGACAGGGTCAGCAATCAGCCCCAGCATTTT	CASSPSPYDRVSNQPQHF
TRBV7-2	many	TRBJ1-5	-	TGTGCCAGCAGCTTAGGCAGAGCTCACAATCAGCCCCAGCATTTT	CASSLGRAHNQPQHF
TRBV13	many	TRBJ2-3	-	TGTGCCAGCAGCTCCTCCCGGAGAGGCACAGATACGCAGTATTTT	CASSSSRRGTDTQYF
TRBV19	-	TRBJ2-2	TRBD2	TGTGCCAGTAGTATCCTAGCGGGAAAGGGGGAGCTGTTTTTT	CASSILAGKGELFF
TRBV12-5	-	TRBJ2-1	-	TGTGCTAGTGGTTTGGGCAACAATGAGCAGCTCTTC	CASGLGNNEQLF
TRBV6-1	many	TRBJ1-1	-	TGTGCCAGCAGACAGGGTGTAAAGACTGAAGCTTTCTTT	CASRQGVKTEAFF
TRBV4-3	-	TRBJ1-2	-	TGCGCCAGCAGCGGAGGTGGTGGCTACACCTTC	CASSGGGGYTF
TRBV4-1	few	TRBJ1-2	-	TGCGCCAGCAGCCAAGAAGCAAGGATCAAGGACTATGGCTACACCTTC	CASSQEARIKDYGYTF
TRBV12-3/TRBV12-4	few	TRBJ2-3	-	TGTGCCAGCAGTTTTGCAGGACTGAAAAAATACACAGATACGCAGTATTTT	CASSFAGLKKYTDTQYF
TRBV6-4	-	TRBJ2-1	-	TGTGCCGGCAGCTCCAAGCACCAGTCTGAGCAGTTCTTC	CAGSSKHQSEQFF
TRBV7-3	many	TRBJ1-1	-	TGTGCCAGCAGTTCCTTGGGGGAAGGCGAAGCTTTCTTT	CASSSLGEGEAFF
TRBV24-1	-	TRBJ2-1	-	TGTGCCACCTCGGGTCGGCAGAGTACCTACAATGAGCAGTTCTTC	CATSGRQSTYNEQFF
TRBV6-2/TRBV6-3	-	TRBJ2-5	-	TGTGCCAGCAGCAACGCCCAGACCCAGTACTTC	CASSNAQTQYF
TRBV4-1	-	TRBJ1-4	-	TGCGCCAGCAGCCAAGGGGACGACAACCGCATAAGGGAAAAACTGTTTTTT	CASSQGDDNRIREKLFF
TRBV28	many	TRBJ2-3	-	TGTGCCAGCACTACCATGGGGGCTAGCGGACCGTGGGGAGATACGCAGTATTTT	CASTTMGASGPWGDTQYF
TRBV18	few	TRBJ1-2	-	TGTGCCGGCTCACCGGAGGGGATCCCTAACTATGGCTACACCTTC	CAGSPEGIPNYGYTF